The rows below give T cell receptor beta chains drawn from one sample of a study of identical twins. TCRdb passed the 5' RACE reads through MiXCR, listing each CDR3 protein once. This sample has about 100,000 distinct CDR3 sequences, with less than 6.5% found just once. Sequencing was performed on memory T cells sorted from blood. These receptors were collected from a woman between 45 and 60 years old in good health. Both conserved end residues are trimmed from each CDR3.

CDR3aa: ASSQDSDVGREQF; j_gene: TRBJ2-1; v_gene: TRBV4-2
CDR3aa: ASSRGLADTGELF; j_gene: TRBJ2-2; v_gene: TRBV11-3
CDR3aa: ASSSTRGLSGDETQY; j_gene: TRBJ2-5; v_gene: TRBV5-1
CDR3aa: SARAPGTEVSQY; j_gene: TRBJ2-5; v_gene: TRBV20-1
CDR3aa: ASNQGIAGGIQF; j_gene: TRBJ2-1; v_gene: TRBV14
CDR3aa: SVAVASGAGELF; j_gene: TRBJ2-2; v_gene: TRBV29-1
CDR3aa: AASGQGNSPLH; j_gene: TRBJ1-6; v_gene: TRBV30
CDR3aa: SARGGQGLLPLH; j_gene: TRBJ1-6; v_gene: TRBV20-1
CDR3aa: ASSSTGRAGDTQY; j_gene: TRBJ2-3; v_gene: TRBV7-8
CDR3aa: ASSEYTIHEQF; j_gene: TRBJ2-1; v_gene: TRBV25-1
CDR3aa: ASSPFLAEENTEAF; j_gene: TRBJ1-1; v_gene: TRBV18
CDR3aa: ASSLSQGNEQF; j_gene: TRBJ2-1; v_gene: TRBV7-9
CDR3aa: ASSPVAGANEQF; j_gene: TRBJ2-1; v_gene: TRBV5-1
CDR3aa: ASSAFRVGEQY; j_gene: TRBJ2-7; v_gene: TRBV2
CDR3aa: SVGASTLTDTQY; j_gene: TRBJ2-3; v_gene: TRBV29-1
CDR3aa: ASSKALWGIYEQY; j_gene: TRBJ2-7; v_gene: TRBV21-1
CDR3aa: ASSLEKGFEQY; j_gene: TRBJ2-7; v_gene: TRBV7-2
CDR3aa: ASSLGLRRTTDTQY; j_gene: TRBJ2-3; v_gene: TRBV11-2
CDR3aa: ASSLRPQQPQH; j_gene: TRBJ1-5; v_gene: TRBV12-3/TRBV12-4
CDR3aa: ASSLAGGSGETQY; j_gene: TRBJ2-5; v_gene: TRBV7-2
CDR3aa: ASNQTGATTQY; j_gene: TRBJ2-5; v_gene: TRBV14
CDR3aa: ASSLASGRNNEQF; j_gene: TRBJ2-1; v_gene: TRBV7-2
CDR3aa: SANGRGTDTQY; j_gene: TRBJ2-3; v_gene: TRBV20-1
CDR3aa: ASSQLLLGQGPGTGELF; j_gene: TRBJ2-2; v_gene: TRBV4-1
CDR3aa: AISGIQGPTGNEQF; j_gene: TRBJ2-1; v_gene: TRBV10-3
CDR3aa: ASSLPASLETQY; j_gene: TRBJ2-5; v_gene: TRBV7-9
CDR3aa: ASSHPFSGIQETQY; j_gene: TRBJ2-5; v_gene: TRBV4-1
CDR3aa: ASSATDRQETQY; j_gene: TRBJ2-5; v_gene: TRBV5-5
CDR3aa: ASSDAAGWMAF; j_gene: TRBJ1-1; v_gene: TRBV2
CDR3aa: ASSQGGTGDTQY; j_gene: TRBJ2-3; v_gene: TRBV4-1
CDR3aa: ASSEPLGGTKHEQY; j_gene: TRBJ2-7; v_gene: TRBV4-1
CDR3aa: ASGLTGLAGTQF; j_gene: TRBJ2-1; v_gene: TRBV12-5
CDR3aa: ASVRRGDTEAF; j_gene: TRBJ1-1; v_gene: TRBV18
CDR3aa: ASSQAKGALANTEAF; j_gene: TRBJ1-1; v_gene: TRBV4-1
CDR3aa: SARTIDTQY; j_gene: TRBJ2-3; v_gene: TRBV20-1
CDR3aa: SVAVGDQPQH; j_gene: TRBJ1-5; v_gene: TRBV29-1
CDR3aa: ASSFLKAAGLRAF; j_gene: TRBJ1-1; v_gene: TRBV12-3/TRBV12-4
CDR3aa: ASSTPRTGRWETQY; j_gene: TRBJ2-5; v_gene: TRBV19
CDR3aa: ASSLALSNYGYT; j_gene: TRBJ1-2; v_gene: TRBV7-8
CDR3aa: ASKGQGMNTEAF; j_gene: TRBJ1-1; v_gene: TRBV6-1
CDR3aa: ASSTQPGLAGECPF; j_gene: TRBJ2-1; v_gene: TRBV11-2
CDR3aa: AWRLAGGPNNEQF; j_gene: TRBJ2-1; v_gene: TRBV30
CDR3aa: ASSESYGYT; j_gene: TRBJ1-2; v_gene: TRBV2
CDR3aa: ASSPGLGYEQY; j_gene: TRBJ2-7; v_gene: TRBV10-1
CDR3aa: ASTKEGLAGGITYNEQF; j_gene: TRBJ2-1; v_gene: TRBV4-1
CDR3aa: ARDDGYGGKLF; j_gene: TRBJ1-4; v_gene: TRBV27
CDR3aa: ASSQQVSAEAF; j_gene: TRBJ1-1; v_gene: TRBV3-1
CDR3aa: ASQVGSGYEQY; j_gene: TRBJ2-7; v_gene: TRBV19
CDR3aa: ASSLGGAANYGYT; j_gene: TRBJ1-2; v_gene: TRBV7-9
CDR3aa: SARHLQGINEQF; j_gene: TRBJ2-1; v_gene: TRBV20-1
CDR3aa: ASSPPAGKGETQY; j_gene: TRBJ2-5; v_gene: TRBV19
CDR3aa: ASSPPGGASPETQY; j_gene: TRBJ2-5; v_gene: TRBV28
CDR3aa: SVDRNLGGGYT; j_gene: TRBJ1-2; v_gene: TRBV29-1
CDR3aa: ASSSGLAGVDEQY; j_gene: TRBJ2-7; v_gene: TRBV7-6
CDR3aa: SALVGGSTDTQY; j_gene: TRBJ2-3; v_gene: TRBV20-1
CDR3aa: ASSPQDRGNQPQH; j_gene: TRBJ1-5; v_gene: TRBV6-1
CDR3aa: ASSLNGGNSPLH; j_gene: TRBJ1-6; v_gene: TRBV13
CDR3aa: SANRGGLNTEAF; j_gene: TRBJ1-1; v_gene: TRBV20-1
CDR3aa: ASSPTEAYGYT; j_gene: TRBJ1-2; v_gene: TRBV19
CDR3aa: ASSGVEETQY; j_gene: TRBJ2-5; v_gene: TRBV7-8